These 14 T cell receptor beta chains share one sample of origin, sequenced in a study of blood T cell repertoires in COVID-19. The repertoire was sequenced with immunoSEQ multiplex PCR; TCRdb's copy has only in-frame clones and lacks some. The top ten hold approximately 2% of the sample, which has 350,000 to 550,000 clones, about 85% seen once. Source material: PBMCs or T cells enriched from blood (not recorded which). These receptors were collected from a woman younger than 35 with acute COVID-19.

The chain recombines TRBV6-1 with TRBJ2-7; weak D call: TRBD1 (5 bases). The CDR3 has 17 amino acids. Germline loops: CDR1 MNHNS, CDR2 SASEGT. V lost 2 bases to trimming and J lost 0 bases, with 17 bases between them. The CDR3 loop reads CASSERGQAILSYEQYF. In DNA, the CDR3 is TGTGCCAGCAGTGAAAGGGGTCAGGCCATCCTCTCCTACGAGCAGTACTTC.

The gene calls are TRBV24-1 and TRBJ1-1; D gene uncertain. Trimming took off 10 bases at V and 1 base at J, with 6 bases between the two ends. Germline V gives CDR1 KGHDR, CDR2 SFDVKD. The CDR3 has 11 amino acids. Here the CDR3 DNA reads TGTGCCACAGCTTCGAACACTGAAGCTTTCTTT. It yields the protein CATASNTEAFF.

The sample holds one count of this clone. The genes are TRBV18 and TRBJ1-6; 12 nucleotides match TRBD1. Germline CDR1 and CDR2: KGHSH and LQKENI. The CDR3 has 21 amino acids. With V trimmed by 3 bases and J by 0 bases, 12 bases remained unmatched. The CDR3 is CASSPTIGTGGDPSYNSPLHF. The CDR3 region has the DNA TGTGCCAGCTCACCGACGATCGGGACAGGGGGCGACCCCTCCTATAATTCACCCCTCCACTTT.

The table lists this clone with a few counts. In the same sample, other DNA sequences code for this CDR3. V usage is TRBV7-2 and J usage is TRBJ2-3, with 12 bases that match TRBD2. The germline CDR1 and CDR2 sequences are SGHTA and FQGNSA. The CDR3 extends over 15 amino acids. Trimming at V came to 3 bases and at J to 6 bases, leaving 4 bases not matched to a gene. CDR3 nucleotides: TGTGCCAGCAGCTTGACTAGCGGGAGTGGGGATACGCAGTATTTT. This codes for CASSLTSGSGDTQYF.

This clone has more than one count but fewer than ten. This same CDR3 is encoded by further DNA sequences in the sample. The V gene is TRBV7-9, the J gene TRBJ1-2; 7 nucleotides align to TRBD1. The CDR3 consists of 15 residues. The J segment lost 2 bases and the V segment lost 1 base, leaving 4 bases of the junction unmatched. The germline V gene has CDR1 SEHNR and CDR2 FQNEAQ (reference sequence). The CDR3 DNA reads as TGTGCCAGCAGCTTAGGTGAGGGGGCGAACTATGGCTACACCTTC. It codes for CASSLGEGANYGYTF. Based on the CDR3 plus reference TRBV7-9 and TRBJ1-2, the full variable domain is DTGVSQNPRHKITKRGQNVTFRCDPISEHNRLYWYRQTLGQGPEFLTYFQNEAQLEKSRLLSDRFSAERPKGSFSTLEIQRTEQGDSAMYLCASSLGEGANYGYTFGSGTRLTVV.

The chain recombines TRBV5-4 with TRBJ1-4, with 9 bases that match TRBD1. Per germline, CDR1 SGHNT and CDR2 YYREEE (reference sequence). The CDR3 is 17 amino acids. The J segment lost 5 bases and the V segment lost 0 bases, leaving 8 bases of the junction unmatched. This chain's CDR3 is CASSLVPPDRGNEKLFF. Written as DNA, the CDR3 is TGTGCCAGCAGCTTGGTCCCACCGGACAGGGGAAATGAAAAACTGTTTTTT.

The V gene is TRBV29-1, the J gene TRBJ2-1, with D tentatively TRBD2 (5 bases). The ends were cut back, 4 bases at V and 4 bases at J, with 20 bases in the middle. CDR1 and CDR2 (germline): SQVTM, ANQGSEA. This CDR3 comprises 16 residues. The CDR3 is CSVGGSTSGSYNEQFF. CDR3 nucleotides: TGCAGCGTTGGAGGGTCGACCAGTGGGTCATACAATGAGCAGTTCTTC.

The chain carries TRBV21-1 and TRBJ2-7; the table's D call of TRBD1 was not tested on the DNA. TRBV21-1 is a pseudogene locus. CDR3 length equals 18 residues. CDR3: CASSKSLRQGRNSYEQYF. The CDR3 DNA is TGTGCCAGCAGCAAAAGCCTTCGACAGGGTAGAAATTCCTACGAGCAGTACTTC.

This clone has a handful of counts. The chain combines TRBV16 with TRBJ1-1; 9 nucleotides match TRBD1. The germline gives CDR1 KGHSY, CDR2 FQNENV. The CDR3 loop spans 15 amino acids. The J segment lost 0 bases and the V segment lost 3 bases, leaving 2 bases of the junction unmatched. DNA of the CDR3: TGTGCCAGCAGCCAGGGGACAGGGATGAACACTGAAGCTTTCTTT. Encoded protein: CASSQGTGMNTEAFF.

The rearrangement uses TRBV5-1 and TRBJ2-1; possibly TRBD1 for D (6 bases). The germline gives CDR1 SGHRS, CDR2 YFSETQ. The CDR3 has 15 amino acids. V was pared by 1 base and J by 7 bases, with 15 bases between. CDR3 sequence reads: CASSLRAERGNEQFF. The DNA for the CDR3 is TGCGCCAGCAGCTTGCGGGCGGAAAGGGGGAATGAGCAGTTCTTC.

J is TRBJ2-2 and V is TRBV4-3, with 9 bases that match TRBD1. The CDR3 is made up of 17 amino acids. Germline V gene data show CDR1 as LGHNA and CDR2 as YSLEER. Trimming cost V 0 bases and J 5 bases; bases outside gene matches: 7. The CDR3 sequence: CASSQDQGTGPTGELFF. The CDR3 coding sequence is TGCGCCAGCAGCCAAGATCAGGGGACAGGGCCTACCGGGGAGCTGTTTTTT.

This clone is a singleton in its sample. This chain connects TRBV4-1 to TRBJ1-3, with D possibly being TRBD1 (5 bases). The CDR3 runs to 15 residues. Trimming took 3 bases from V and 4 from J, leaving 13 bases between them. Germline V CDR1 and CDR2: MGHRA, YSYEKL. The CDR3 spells CASSQGWTQGNTIYF. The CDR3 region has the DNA TGCGCCAGCAGCCAGGGTTGGACACAGGGAAACACCATATATTTT.

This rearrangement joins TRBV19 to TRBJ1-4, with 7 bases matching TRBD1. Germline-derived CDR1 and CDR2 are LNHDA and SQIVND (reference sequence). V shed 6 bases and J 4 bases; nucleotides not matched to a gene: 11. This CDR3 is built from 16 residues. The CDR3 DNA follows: TGTGCCAGTAGGTTGACAGGGATAGATAATAATGAAAAACTGTTTTTT. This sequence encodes CASRLTGIDNNEKLFF.

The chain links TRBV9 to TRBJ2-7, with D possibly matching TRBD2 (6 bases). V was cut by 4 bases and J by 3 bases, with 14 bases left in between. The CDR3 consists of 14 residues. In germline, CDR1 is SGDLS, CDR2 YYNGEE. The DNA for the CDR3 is TGTGCCAGCAGCCCGGAGGGAGCGGGCTACGAGCAGTACTTC. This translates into CASSPEGAGYEQYF.